This T cell receptor (beta chain) emerged from a study of Ad26.COV2.S vaccination and SARS-CoV-2 variants. Study overall: Ad26.COV2.S, an intramuscular injection, was given once or twice 56 days apart.

Treatment noted: 19 received Ad26.COV2.S at low or high dose, single or two shots; a few received placebo; per-sample allocation not given. Sampling was done on day 63 after the first vaccine or placebo injection. Sequencing used immunoSEQ multiplex PCR; TCRdb keeps in-frame clones, though not all of them. Among roughly 400,000 clones listed, around 91% were seen once. The CDR3 totals 15 residues. The germline gives CDR1 MGHRA, CDR2 YSYEKL. The trim removed 5 bases at V and 4 bases at J, leaving 3 bases unmatched. The chain links TRBV4-1 to TRBJ2-3; 13 positions agree with TRBD2. The material sequenced was peripheral blood, taken in a trial of Ad26.COV2.S vaccine versus placebo. This clonotype was obtained from a person between 18 and 60 years old who received the Ad26.COV2.S COVID-19 vaccine or a placebo. DNA for the CDR3: TGCGCCAGCAGCAGGACTAGCGGGAGCCCAGATACGCAGTATTTT. Translation gives CASSRTSGSPDTQYF.